The following is a T cell receptor (beta chain) sequence with its context. As yet, its antigen is unknown. TCRdb passed the RT-PCR reads through MiXCR, listing each CDR3 protein once. The data contain fewer than 700,000 distinct CDR3 sequences, 13% of them singletons. Germline V CDR1 and CDR2: LGHNA, YNFKEQ. The J segment lost 0 bases and the V segment lost 2 bases, leaving 16 bases of the junction unmatched. The CDR3 has 21 residues. This sample is part of a study of response to subunit inactivated influenza vaccine. Study results and limitations: Each seasonal influenza vaccination, the authors suggested, recruits few new T cells.

This rearrangement joins TRBV4-2 to TRBJ2-1, with TRBD2 identical over 10 bases. The receptor's source is a man in his forties or fifties who received an inactivated influenza vaccine. This specimen consisted of PBMCs from blood, obtained 40 to 50 days after vaccination. The CDR3 loop is CASSQFLAGGFTGSSYNEQFF. The CDR3 region has the DNA TGTGCCAGCAGCCAATTCTTAGCGGGAGGATTTACTGGCAGCTCCTACAATGAGCAGTTCTTC.